The next 13 T cell receptor beta chains were all read from a single sample in a study of cytomegalovirus exposure and HLA in healthy donors. The study ran its PCR with 60 Vbeta and 13 Jbeta primers. The data were produced by immunoSEQ multiplex PCR, yet TCRdb's version contains in-frame clones alone and is incomplete. Among roughly 150,000 clones listed, around 9.7% were seen once. Sequenced material: PBMCs. The receptor set was obtained from a man aged 50 to 60 in good health and CMV-seronegative.

This clone was detected ten times or more. V gene TRBV2 combines with J gene TRBJ1-5; a weak D match, TRBD1 (5 bases). The CDR3 runs 15 residues. V was shortened by 3 bases and J by 4 bases, with 13 bases between the two germline ends. Germline loops: CDR1 SNHLY, CDR2 FYNNEI. The CDR3 DNA follows: TGTGCCAGCAGTGATTGGGTAGGGGAAAATCAGCCCCAGCATTTT. Amino acids: CASSDWVGENQPQHF. Drawing the rest from reference TRBV2 and TRBJ1-5, the complete variable domain is EPEVTQTPSHQVTQMGQEVILRCVPISNHLYFYWYRQILGQKVEFLVSFYNNEISEKSEIFDDQFSVERPDGSNFTLKIRSTKLEDSAMYFCASSDWVGENQPQHFGDGTRLSIL.

This clone has a handful of counts. The chain couples TRBV4-1 to TRBJ1-5; TRBD1 matches 9 bases. Looked up from germline, CDR1 is MGHRA and CDR2 is YSYEKL. V shed 1 base, J shed 4 bases, and the junction held 2 bases outside the gene matches. This CDR3 is built from 15 residues. CDR3 loop: CASSQAGQGNQPQHF. The DNA of the CDR3 is TGCGCCAGCAGCCAAGCCGGACAGGGGAATCAGCCCCAGCATTTT.

This clone turned up a few times. The J gene is TRBJ1-5, the V gene TRBV6-5; no firm D call. The V and J ends lost 6 bases and 5 bases respectively, with 11 bases between them. The CDR3 sequence is 13 residues long. The germline V gene encodes CDR1 MNHEY and CDR2 SVGAGI. DNA for the CDR3: TGTGCCAGCAGCTCGGGGAGGCATCAGCCCCAGCATTTT. Protein product: CASSSGRHQPQHF.

This clone was seen a handful of times. V and J are TRBV6-1 and TRBJ2-5; 11 bases match TRBD2. Trimming at V came to 6 bases and at J to 1 base, leaving 7 bases not matched to a gene. In germline, CDR1 is MNHNS, CDR2 SASEGT. CDR3 length equals 16 residues. The CDR3 here is CASREPSGRFQETQYF. CDR3 DNA sequence: TGTGCCAGCAGGGAACCTAGCGGGAGGTTCCAAGAGACCCAGTACTTC.

The chain is built from TRBV19 and TRBJ2-2, with 8 bases identical to TRBD1. V lost 5 bases to trimming and J lost 3 bases; unmatched junction nucleotides: 8. The length of the CDR3 is 16 residues. From germline, CDR1 is LNHDA and CDR2 SQIVND (reference sequence). This CDR3 is CASSPQTGVDTGELFF. The CDR3 DNA is TGTGCCAGTAGTCCCCAGACAGGGGTTGACACCGGGGAGCTGTTTTTT. Filled out from reference TRBV19 and TRBJ2-2, the complete variable domain reads DGGITQSPKYLFRKEGQNVTLSCEQNLNHDAMYWYRQDPGQGLRLIYYSQIVNDFQKGDIAEGYSVSREKKESFPLTVTSAQKNPTAFYLCASSPQTGVDTGELFFGEGSRLTVL.

In its sample, this clone was seen a few times. This chain uses TRBV9 with TRBJ1-1, with a weak D call TRBD1 (5 bases). V lost 0 bases and J 3 bases, leaving 9 bases between the germline ends. The CDR3 contains 14 residues. From germline, CDR1 is SGDLS and CDR2 YYNGEE. Written as DNA, the CDR3 is TGTGCCAGCAGCGTAGGTTGGGGCGACACTGAAGCTTTCTTT. Its protein product is CASSVGWGDTEAFF.

This chain joins TRBV5-4 and TRBJ2-3; 9 positions agree with TRBD2. This CDR3 region has 15 residues. CDR1 and CDR2 from the germline V gene are SGHNT and YYREEE (reference sequence). The junction had 5 bases not matched to a gene; V was cut back by 4 bases and J by 2 bases. The CDR3 loop reads CASSPTSGDTDTQYF. The CDR3 DNA reads as TGTGCCAGCAGCCCGACTAGCGGAGACACAGATACGCAGTATTTT.

This clone was picked up many times. V gene TRBV27 combines with J gene TRBJ1-1; TRBD1 aligns across 7 bases. The CDR3 has 15 amino acids. From germline, CDR1 is MNHEY and CDR2 SMNVEV (reference sequence). V shed 5 bases and J 1 base; nucleotides not matched to a gene: 7. The CDR3 DNA sequence: TGTGCCAGCAGTCCCGGGACAGTTGAGAACACTGAAGCTTTCTTT. Encoded protein: CASSPGTVENTEAFF.

A few counts support this clone. The chain employs TRBV5-1 and TRBJ2-1; 9 bases agree with TRBD2. This CDR3 contains 18 residues. Germline CDR1 SGHRS, CDR2 YFSETQ. With V trimmed by 4 bases and J by 3 bases, 14 bases remained unmatched. The CDR3 sequence is CASSRVASGVSLYNEQFF. The CDR3 nucleotides read TGCGCCAGCAGCCGTGTGGCTAGCGGGGTGAGTCTCTACAATGAGCAGTTCTTC.

This CDR3 reads CASSFGGGAGDTQYF. For the CDR3, the DNA is TGTGCCAGCAGCTTCGGGGGGGGAGCAGGAGATACGCAGTATTTT. The V and J genes are TRBV7-9 and TRBJ2-3; 8 nucleotides line up with TRBD2. Germline-derived CDR1 and CDR2 are SEHNR and FQNEAQ (reference sequence). The CDR3 totals 15 residues. V trimming: 3 bases; J trimming: 5 bases; junction bases outside the gene matches: 7. Drawing the rest from reference TRBV7-9 and TRBJ2-3, the complete variable domain is DTGVSQNPRHKITKRGQNVTFRCDPISEHNRLYWYRQTLGQGPEFLTYFQNEAQLEKSRLLSDRFSAERPKGSFSTLEIQRTEQGDSAMYLCASSFGGGAGDTQYFGPGTRLTVL.

This clone was found a few times. This chain joins TRBV5-1 and TRBJ2-7, with 11 nucleotides matching TRBD1. Germline CDR1 and CDR2: SGHRS and YFSETQ. This CDR3 has 16 amino acids. Unmatched junction bases numbered 10, after V lost 4 bases and J lost 4 bases. The CDR3 DNA reads TGCGCCAGCAGCCTGTGGGGGGGGACAGGGGGTTACGAGCAGTACTTC. Its translation: CASSLWGGTGGYEQYF.

This clone was observed a few times. This chain connects TRBV2 to TRBJ2-5; D possibly corresponds to TRBD1 (5 bases). Germline CDR1 and CDR2: SNHLY and FYNNEI. The CDR3 runs to 12 residues. V was pared by 9 bases and J by 1 base, with 9 bases between. The CDR3 DNA sequence: TGTGCCAGGGGGCTTTCCCAAGAGACCCAGTACTTC. Translated: CARGLSQETQYF.

The table lists this clone with a few counts. Other DNA sequences in the same sample also yield this CDR3. The J gene is TRBJ1-4, the V gene TRBV5-1; D is unclear. The CDR3 is 15 amino acids. Trimming cost V 0 bases and J 6 bases, with 12 bases left between them. The germline CDR1 and CDR2 sequences are SGHRS and YFSETQ. The chain's CDR3 is CASSLARARDEKLFF. CDR3 coding DNA: TGCGCCAGCAGCTTGGCCCGAGCACGAGATGAAAAACTGTTTTTT.